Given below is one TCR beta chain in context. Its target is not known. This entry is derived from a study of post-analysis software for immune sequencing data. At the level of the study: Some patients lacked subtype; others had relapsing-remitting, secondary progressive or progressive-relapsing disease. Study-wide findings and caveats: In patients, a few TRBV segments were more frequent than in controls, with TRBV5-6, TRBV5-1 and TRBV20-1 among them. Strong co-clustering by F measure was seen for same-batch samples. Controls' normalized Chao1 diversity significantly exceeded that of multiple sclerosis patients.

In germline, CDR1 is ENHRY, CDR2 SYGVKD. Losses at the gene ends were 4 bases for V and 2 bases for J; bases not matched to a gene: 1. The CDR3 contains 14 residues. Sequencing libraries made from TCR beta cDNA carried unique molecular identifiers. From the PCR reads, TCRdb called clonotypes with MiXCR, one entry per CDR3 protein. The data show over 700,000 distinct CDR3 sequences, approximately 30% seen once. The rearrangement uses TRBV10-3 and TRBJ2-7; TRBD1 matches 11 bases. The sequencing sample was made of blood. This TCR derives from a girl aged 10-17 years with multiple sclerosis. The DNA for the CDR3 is TGTGCCATCAGTGTGGACAGGGGGCCCTACGAGCAGTACTTC. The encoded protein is CAISVDRGPYEQYF.